The 28 T cell receptor beta chains presented below share a single source sample, sequenced in a study of response to subunit inactivated influenza vaccine. TCRdb itself ran the RT-PCR reads through MiXCR, one entry per CDR3 protein. The sample records fewer than 650,000 distinct CDR3 sequences, 10% to 15% being singletons. Sequencing was performed on PBMCs from blood, taken roughly 6 weeks after vaccination. The receptor set was obtained from a man in his forties or fifties who received an inactivated influenza vaccine.

V gene TRBV6-2 or TRBV6-3 combines with J gene TRBJ2-5, with D unclear. CDR1 MNHEY and CDR2 SVGEGT come from the germline V gene. The CDR3 has 15 amino acids. V lost 0 bases and J lost 4, with 12 bases in between. CDR3 bases: TGTGCCAGCAGTTACTCCTCGGCTAAGAGAGAGACCCAGTACTTC. Encoded protein: CASSYSSAKRETQYF.

This clonotype was picked up a small number of times. Compared with germline, one end of the junction differs, possibly owing to a read error. This sequence joins TRBV6-2 or TRBV6-3 and TRBJ1-2; a possible D gene is TRBD1 (6 bases). Germline lookup yields CDR1 MNHEY and CDR2 SVGEGT. This CDR3 spans 13 amino acids. CDR3 in DNA: TGTGCCAGCAGCTTCCTATTGACAGGACGTTCTGACTTC. Protein sequence: CASSFLLTGRSDF.

V gene TRBV28 combines with J gene TRBJ2-7, with D perhaps matching TRBD1 (6 bases). CDR1 is MDHEN and CDR2 is SYDVKM in the germline V gene. CDR3 size: 14 residues. Trimming cost V 9 bases and J 0 bases, with 15 bases left between them. The DNA for the CDR3 is TGTGCCAGTAAAACCCCAGGGGCCTCCTACGAGCAGTACTTC. This codes for CASKTPGASYEQYF. The complete variable domain, with remaining parts taken from reference TRBV28 and TRBJ2-7, reads DVKVTQSSRYLVKRTGEKVFLECVQDMDHENMFWYRQDPGLGLRLIYFSYDVKMKEKGDIPEGYSVSREKKERFSLILESASTNQTSMYLCASKTPGASYEQYFGPGTRLTVT.

J is TRBJ2-5 and V is TRBV6-2 or TRBV6-3; D tentatively reads TRBD1 or TRBD2 (5 bases each). This CDR3 is built from 17 residues. The germline gives CDR1 MNHEY, CDR2 SVGEGT. Trimming stripped 2 bases from V and 0 bases from J, with 16 bases between. The CDR3 loop is CASSYPPNGANQETQYF. In DNA form, the CDR3 reads TGTGCCAGCAGTTACCCCCCAAACGGGGCAAACCAAGAGACCCAGTACTTC.

The chain combines TRBV9 with TRBJ2-3, with 10 bases lining up with TRBD1. Germline loops: CDR1 SGDLS, CDR2 YYNGEE. With V trimmed by 3 bases and J by 2 bases, 6 bases remained unmatched. The CDR3 runs 16 residues. CDR3 bases: TGTGCCAGCAGCGCGTCCGGGACAGGGGCCACAGATACGCAGTATTTT. Translating it yields CASSASGTGATDTQYF.

This clonotype was seen repeatedly, ten times or more. The chain carries TRBV10-3 and TRBJ2-5; 11 positions agree with TRBD2. V shed 0 bases and J 2 bases; nucleotides not matched to a gene: 5. The germline V gene encodes CDR1 ENHRY and CDR2 SYGVKD. There are 17 residues in the CDR3. CDR3 in DNA: TGTGCCATCAGTGAGTCGGGACTAGCGGAGATACAAGAGACCCAGTACTTC. Translated: CAISESGLAEIQETQYF.

V is TRBV5-1 and J is TRBJ2-1; TRBD2 aligns across 10 bases. This CDR3 is built from 16 residues. Germline lookup yields CDR1 SGHRS and CDR2 YFSETQ. The J segment lost 0 bases and the V segment lost 4 bases, leaving 4 bases of the junction unmatched. The CDR3 region is CASSASGSLSYNEQFF. In DNA, the CDR3 is TGCGCCAGCAGCGCTAGCGGGAGCCTCTCCTACAATGAGCAGTTCTTC.

This clonotype has just a few counts. The V and J genes are TRBV7-8 and TRBJ2-1, with TRBD1 matching over 7 bases. The CDR3 consists of 14 residues. Germline V lookup: CDR1 SGHVS, CDR2 FQNEAQ. V was pared by 4 bases and J by 5 bases, with 5 bases of the junction left unmatched. The CDR3 region has the DNA TGTGCCAGCAGCTCCTGGACAGGAAACAATGAGCAGTTCTTC. Its translation is CASSSWTGNNEQFF.

This rearrangement joins TRBV28 to TRBJ2-7, with TRBD1 matching 7 bases. CDR1 is MDHEN and CDR2 is SYDVKM in the germline V gene. With 3 bases clipped from V and 1 base from J, the junction kept 12 bases outside the gene matches. The CDR3 sequence is 17 residues long. The chain's CDR3 is CASSFSLTGLNSYEQYF. The CDR3, as DNA: TGTGCCAGCAGTTTCTCCCTGACAGGGTTGAATTCCTACGAGCAGTACTTC.

This chain connects TRBV4-3 to TRBJ1-2; tentatively, D is TRBD1 (6 bases). Germline V gene lookup returns CDR1 LGHNA and CDR2 YSLEER. V was pared by 3 bases and J by 4 bases, with 12 bases between. This CDR3 region has 14 residues. CDR3 coding DNA: TGCGCCAGCAGCCAGGAACAGGGAAGCTATGGCTACACCTTC. Protein sequence: CASSQEQGSYGYTF.

The rearrangement links TRBV7-6 to TRBJ2-1; D gene ambiguous. The V gene lost 3 bases and the J gene lost 7 bases, with 10 bases spanning the gap. The CDR3 contains 13 residues. Per germline, CDR1 SGHVS and CDR2 FNYEAQ. CDR3 amino acids: CASSLGWTNEQFF. The CDR3 nucleotides read TGTGCCAGCAGCTTGGGCTGGACGAATGAGCAGTTCTTC.

This clonotype occurred many times. The CDR3 here is CSARMLDRAYNEQFF. As DNA, the CDR3 is TGCAGTGCTAGGATGTTGGACAGGGCCTACAATGAGCAGTTCTTC. V usage is TRBV20-1 and J usage is TRBJ2-1, with 8 bases fitting TRBD1. Germline V gene sequence: CDR1 DFQATT, CDR2 SNEGSKA (reference sequence). The CDR3 is 15 residues long. V lost 3 bases and J lost 2; bases outside the gene matches: 6.

This clonotype was detected a few times. The chain uses TRBV6-5 and TRBJ1-2; no clear D gene. The germline gives CDR1 MNHEY, CDR2 SVGAGI. V dropped 0 bases and J dropped 5 bases, with 10 bases sitting between them. The CDR3 covers 14 residues. The DNA for the CDR3 is TGTGCCAGCAGTTACTCGATTTCCGTATATGGCTACACCTTC. It yields the protein CASSYSISVYGYTF.

This clonotype was observed a few times. This chain joins TRBV20-1 and TRBJ2-3, with D perhaps matching TRBD2 (6 bases). There are 13 residues in the CDR3. V lost 5 bases to trimming and J lost 1 base, with 10 bases between them. Germline V lookup: CDR1 DFQATT, CDR2 SNEGSKA (reference sequence). The chain's CDR3 is CSADSSGTDTQYF. The CDR3 DNA follows: TGCAGTGCTGATTCTAGCGGCACAGATACGCAGTATTTT.

This clonotype was seen a few times. The chain couples TRBV20-1 to TRBJ1-1; D is uncertain. The CDR3 has 13 residues. CDR1 is DFQATT and CDR2 is SNEGSKA in the germline V gene (reference sequence). The V end lost 3 bases, the J end lost 2 bases, and 10 bases lay between the germline ends. In DNA form, the CDR3 reads TGCAGTGCTAGGACCGGGGTCAACACTGAAGCTTTCTTT. This translates into CSARTGVNTEAFF.

CDR3 bases: TGTGCCAGCACCATCACCGGGACAATAAATGAGCAGTTCTTC. Its translation is CASTITGTINEQFF. The rearrangement joins TRBV12-3 or TRBV12-4 to TRBJ2-1, with D maybe TRBD1 (6 bases). This CDR3 contains 14 residues. With 7 bases removed from V and 7 bases from J, the gap between germline ends came to 17 bases.

The chain employs TRBV28 and TRBJ2-7; the D is unclear. This CDR3 region has 15 residues. Trimming cost V 5 bases and J 2 bases, with 16 bases left between them. Germline lookup yields CDR1 MDHEN and CDR2 SYDVKM. CDR3 sequence: CASSPLGMVTYEQYF. CDR3 sequence (DNA): TGTGCCAGCAGTCCTTTAGGGATGGTAACCTACGAGCAGTACTTC.

This clonotype was seen a few times. The chain is built from TRBV5-6 and TRBJ2-2, with 7 bases fitting TRBD1. There are 16 residues in the CDR3. J gave up 5 bases and V 1 base, and 8 bases lay outside the gene matches. From germline, CDR1 is SGHDT and CDR2 YYEEEE. In DNA, the CDR3 is TGTGCCAGCAGCTTGATGTCAGGGGGTCGGACCGGGGAGCTGTTTTTT. It encodes CASSLMSGGRTGELFF.

The table lists this clonotype with a few counts. The chain couples TRBV27 to TRBJ2-7; 7 bases line up with TRBD1. V was pared by 7 bases and J by 2 bases, with 8 bases of the junction left unmatched. Germline V gene data show CDR1 as MNHEY and CDR2 as SMNVEV (reference sequence). This CDR3 comprises 14 residues. The CDR3 is CASTSLTGTYEQYF. DNA for the CDR3: TGTGCCAGCACTTCACTGACAGGGACCTACGAGCAGTACTTC.

The chain links TRBV19 to TRBJ1-2, with 7 nucleotides matching TRBD1. Germline loops: CDR1 LNHDA, CDR2 SQIVND (reference sequence). V was pared by 6 bases and J by 4 bases, with 11 bases of the junction left unmatched. The CDR3 contains 15 residues. CDR3 amino acids: CASRRPGQTSYGYTF. The CDR3 nucleotides read TGTGCCAGTAGAAGACCGGGACAGACAAGCTATGGCTACACCTTC.

CDR3 nucleotide sequence: TGTGCCAGCAGCTCAGAGGCGGCTTCCGGGATGGGTGAGCAGTTCTTC. It specifies CASSSEAASGMGEQFF. The V gene is TRBV7-2, the J gene TRBJ2-1; tentatively, D is TRBD2 (5 bases). This CDR3 has 16 amino acids. Germline-derived CDR1 and CDR2 are SGHTA and FQGNSA. V was pared by 4 bases and J by 9 bases, with 22 bases between.

The chain combines TRBV21-1 with TRBJ1-4. TRBV21-1 is marked as a pseudogene. The CDR3 totals 15 residues. The chain's CDR3 is CASSKVPREGEKLFF. The DNA for the CDR3 is TGTGCCAGCAGCAAAGTCCCCAGGGAGGGTGAAAAACTGTTTTTT.

CDR3 DNA: TGCGCCAGCAGCAATAGCGCCCCGGGACTGTCGTCTGCAGATACGCAGTATTTT. Translated: CASSNSAPGLSSADTQYF. The chain uses TRBV5-1 and TRBJ2-3; the D gene is possibly TRBD2 (6 bases). The CDR3 runs 18 residues. CDR1 and CDR2 from the germline V gene are SGHRS and YFSETQ. V lost 4 bases to trimming and J lost 4 bases, with 25 bases between them.

The chain joins TRBV15 to TRBJ2-5, with 13 bases lining up with TRBD2. The CDR3 is 15 amino acids. Germline V gene data show CDR1 as LNHNV and CDR2 as YYDKDF (reference sequence). Trimming took 5 bases from V and 5 from J; bases not matched to a gene: 5. The CDR3: CATSGTSGIGETQYF. CDR3 in DNA: TGTGCCACCAGCGGGACTAGCGGGATTGGCGAGACCCAGTACTTC.

The chain uses TRBV3-1 and TRBJ1-2; D is unresolved. Trimming pared 1 base from V and 6 bases from J, leaving 9 bases between. CDR1 LGHDT and CDR2 YNNKEL come from the germline V gene (reference sequence). This CDR3 spans 13 amino acids. CDR3 loop: CASSQGSSDGYTF. DNA of the CDR3: TGTGCCAGCAGCCAAGGGAGTAGCGATGGCTACACCTTC.

This clonotype came up a few times. This chain links TRBV5-1 with TRBJ2-1, with a weak D call TRBD2 (6 bases). Trimming took off 0 bases at V and 4 bases at J, with 8 bases between the two ends. Germline CDR1 and CDR2: SGHRS and YFSETQ. This CDR3 is 14 amino acids long. CDR3 residues: CASSLGDFYNEQFF. The CDR3 DNA sequence: TGCGCCAGCAGCTTGGGGGACTTTTACAATGAGCAGTTCTTC.

Comment on this clonotype: One junction end does not reproduce the germline sequence, and a read error may be involved. This chain uses TRBV7-7 with TRBJ1-1, with 9 nucleotides matching TRBD1. The CDR3 is made up of 15 amino acids. Per germline, CDR1 SSHAT and CDR2 FNYEAQ (reference sequence). CDR3 bases: TGTGCTAGCAGCAAGCGGGACAGGGCGAACACTGAAGCTTTCTTT. Its protein is CASSKRDRANTEAFF.

The chain recombines TRBV6-1 with TRBJ2-2; the D gene could be TRBD1 or TRBD2 (5 bases each). The CDR3 length is 19 residues. Between the trimmed V and J ends, which lost 5 bases and 7 bases, there was a span of 29 bases. From germline, CDR1 is MNHNS and CDR2 SASEGT. The CDR3 is CASSPMRQGEGPLNGELFF. The CDR3 nucleotides are TGTGCCAGCAGTCCCATGCGGCAGGGAGAGGGGCCCCTAAACGGGGAGCTGTTTTTT.